This T cell receptor (beta chain) was profiled in a study of CD8+ T cells in alopecia areata. Study overall: Those treated were given oral tofacitinib at 5 to 10 mg twice daily.

As the sequencing template, cDNA was produced by extracting RNA and reverse transcribing it. Only in-frame clones appear in the TCRdb table, and some are missing; sequencing was by immunoSEQ multiplex PCR. The profile covers 220,000 or so clones, with about 53% appearing a single time and more than 0.4% taken by the ten largest. Germline CDR1 SGHRS, CDR2 YFSETQ. This CDR3 has 12 residues. Trimming shortened V by 5 bases and J by 5 bases, and 8 bases separated the two germline ends. Sample: CD4+ T cells sorted from blood, taken at week 0. The source is a human donor with alopecia areata. The chain employs TRBV5-1 and TRBJ2-4; D uncertain. This CDR3 reads CASSEDQNIQYF. The CDR3 DNA reads as TGCGCCAGCAGTGAGGACCAAAACATTCAGTACTTC.